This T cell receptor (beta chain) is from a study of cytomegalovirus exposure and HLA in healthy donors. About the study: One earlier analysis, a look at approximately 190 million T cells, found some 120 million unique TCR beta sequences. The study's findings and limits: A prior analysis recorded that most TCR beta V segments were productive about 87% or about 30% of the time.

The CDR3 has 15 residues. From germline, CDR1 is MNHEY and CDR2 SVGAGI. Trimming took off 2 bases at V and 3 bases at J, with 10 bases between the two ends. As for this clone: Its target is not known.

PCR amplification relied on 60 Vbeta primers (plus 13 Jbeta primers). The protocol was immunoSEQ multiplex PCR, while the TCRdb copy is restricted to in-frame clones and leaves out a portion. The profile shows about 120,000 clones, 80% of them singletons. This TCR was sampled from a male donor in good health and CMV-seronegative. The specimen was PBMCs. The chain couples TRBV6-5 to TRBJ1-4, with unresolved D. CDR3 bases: TGTGCCAGCAGTTACCAAACCGGGTCTAATGAAAAACTGTTTTTT. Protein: CASSYQTGSNEKLFF.